Below are 20 T cell receptor beta chains sequenced from a single sample in a study of T cell responses to AZD1222 COVID-19 vaccine (dated by TCRdb to the early 2020s). Library method: the immunoSEQ multiplex PCR assay. TCRdb's version of the immuneACCESS table is confined to in-frame rearrangements and falls short of the full clone set. An unresolved V gene accounts for under half of the shortfall where checked; the remainder is of unknown origin. This sample has some 110,000 clones in its table, and 86% of those were observed once. The top ten constitute approximately 18% of the sample. Interpreted using the paper, the time point label stands for: about 28 days (+/-7) after the second vaccine dose. Sequencing was performed on peripheral blood, taken 28 days after the second AZD1222 dose. The receptors were gathered from an adult who received the AZD1222 COVID-19 vaccine.

The gene calls are TRBV12-5 and TRBJ2-1; D gene ambiguous. This CDR3 spans 16 amino acids. Germline CDR1 is LGHNT and CDR2 is FRNRAP. Between the trimmed V and J ends, which lost 2 bases and 8 bases, there was a span of 19 bases. The CDR3 sequence is CASGLIGESVIYEQFF. The DNA of the CDR3 is TGTGCTAGTGGTTTGATAGGTGAGAGTGTCATATATGAGCAGTTCTTC.

This clone was seen a handful of times. The chain is built from TRBV7-2 and TRBJ2-2; D might be TRBD1 (5 bases). Germline CDR1 and CDR2: SGHTA and FQGNSA. V shed 5 bases and J shed 6 bases, with 19 bases lying between them. This CDR3 is built from 16 residues. CDR3 sequence (DNA): TGTGCCAGCAGCGAAACAGGCGTGTGGCATTCCGGGGAGCTGTTTTTT. Amino acid sequence: CASSETGVWHSGELFF.

This chain connects TRBV15 to TRBJ1-6; D not resolved. The CDR3 has 17 residues. Trimming cost V 1 base and J 0 bases, with 10 bases left between them. Germline loops: CDR1 LNHNV, CDR2 YYDKDF (reference sequence). The CDR3: CATSRGRASSYNSPLHF. In DNA, the CDR3 is TGTGCCACCAGCAGAGGAAGGGCTAGCTCCTATAATTCACCCCTCCACTTT. The complete variable domain, with remaining parts taken from reference TRBV15 and TRBJ1-6, reads DAMVIQNPRYQVTQFGKPVTLSCSQTLNHNVMYWYQQKSSQAPKLLFHYYDKDFNNEADTPDNFQSRRPNTSFCFLDIRSPGLGDTAMYLCATSRGRASSYNSPLHFGNGTRLTVT.

This rearrangement joins TRBV12-3 or TRBV12-4 to TRBJ2-7, with D tentatively TRBD1 (6 bases). V lost 6 bases and J lost 3, with 9 bases in between. The CDR3 spans 12 residues. The CDR3 reads CASSDRNYEQYF. DNA for the CDR3: TGTGCCAGCAGCGACAGGAACTACGAGCAGTACTTC.

This chain connects TRBV10-3 to TRBJ2-1; D unresolved. The germline gives CDR1 ENHRY, CDR2 SYGVKD. This CDR3 has 14 amino acids. Trimming pared 5 bases from V and 9 bases from J, leaving 17 bases between. CDR3 sequence (DNA): TGTGCCATCAGTCCGGATTTAGAGTTGGGTGAGCAGTTCTTC. Its translation is CAISPDLELGEQFF.

The rearrangement uses TRBV4-1 and TRBJ1-2; 7 bases are shared with TRBD1. This CDR3 contains 15 residues. Per germline, CDR1 MGHRA and CDR2 YSYEKL. J lost 4 bases, V lost 4 bases, and 9 bases had no gene match. The CDR3 sequence is CASSLRQGSGYGYTF. The CDR3 coding sequence is TGCGCCAGCAGCCTTAGACAGGGTAGTGGCTATGGCTACACCTTC.

This chain links TRBV25-1 with TRBJ1-6; 7 bases align to TRBD1. The CDR3 has 13 residues. Germline V gene lookup returns CDR1 MGHDK and CDR2 SYGVNS. V shed 7 bases and J 9 bases; nucleotides not matched to a gene: 6. In nucleotides, the CDR3 is TGTGCCAGCAACGACAGGGAGGGTTCACCCCTCCACTTT. Translation gives CASNDREGSPLHF.

CDR3 sequence: CAWSMLRVSYEQYF. The CDR3 DNA sequence: TGTGCCTGGAGTATGTTGCGGGTCTCCTACGAGCAGTACTTC. The rearrangement links TRBV30 to TRBJ2-7, with a possible D match to TRBD2 (5 bases). Germline loops: CDR1 GTSNPN, CDR2 SVGIG (reference sequence). The CDR3 is 14 amino acids. The V gene lost 2 bases and the J gene lost 0 bases, with 11 bases spanning the gap. Complete variable domain (other parts from reference TRBV30 and TRBJ2-7): SQTIHQWPATLVQPVGSPLSLECTVEGTSNPNLYWYRQAAGRGLQLLFYSVGIGQISSEVPQNLSASRPQDRQFILSSKKLLLSDSGFYLCAWSMLRVSYEQYFGPGTRLTVT.

The gene calls are TRBV4-1 and TRBJ1-6, with 7 bases aligning to TRBD1. The CDR3 contains 16 residues. Trimming took 1 base from V and 7 from J; bases not matched to a gene: 7. Germline V gives CDR1 MGHRA, CDR2 YSYEKL. The DNA for the CDR3 is TGCGCCAGCAGCCAAGTTGCCGGGACAGTCAATTCACCCCTCCACTTT. Encoded protein: CASSQVAGTVNSPLHF.

This clone rates as medium-sized. The rearrangement links TRBV28 to TRBJ2-7; D might be TRBD2 (5 bases). This CDR3 has 14 residues. V lost 6 bases, J lost 4 bases, and 16 bases lay in between. Germline CDR1 reads MDHEN; CDR2 reads SYDVKM. CDR3 loop: CASRLAGIGYEQYF. Written as DNA, the CDR3 is TGTGCCAGCAGGTTGGCCGGGATAGGATACGAGCAGTACTTC.

The CDR3 protein is CASSPRLASYNEQFF. CDR3 DNA sequence: TGCGCCAGCAGCCCTAGACTAGCTTCTTACAATGAGCAGTTCTTC. This chain joins TRBV5-1 and TRBJ2-1; 7 nucleotides match TRBD2. The germline V gene encodes CDR1 SGHRS and CDR2 YFSETQ. The V gene end was trimmed by 4 bases and the J gene end by 4 bases; junction bases not matched to a gene: 8. This CDR3 contains 15 residues.

The chain combines TRBV6-5 with TRBJ1-2, with no clear D. V lost 6 bases to trimming and J lost 7 bases, with 12 bases between them. Germline V lookup: CDR1 MNHEY, CDR2 SVGAGI. The CDR3 loop spans 12 amino acids. CDR3: CASRPHFPGYTF. The CDR3 DNA reads TGTGCCAGCAGACCCCATTTTCCTGGCTACACCTTC.

The chain is built from TRBV10-1 and TRBJ2-5; 13 nucleotides match TRBD2. Germline V gives CDR1 WNHNN, CDR2 SYGVQD (reference sequence). The CDR3 has 17 residues. Trimming removed 2 bases from V and 5 bases from J; junction bases left unmatched: 8. The CDR3, as DNA: TGCGCCAGCAGTGAGGGGAGGACTAGCGGGGGCGGGGAGACCCAGTACTTC. It codes for CASSEGRTSGGGETQYF.

The V and J genes are TRBV5-6 and TRBJ2-3; 10 nucleotides align to TRBD2. The CDR3 has 17 amino acids. Germline V gives CDR1 SGHDT, CDR2 YYEEEE. J was trimmed by 5 bases and V by 1 base; bases with no gene match: 10. CDR3 DNA sequence: TGTGCCAGCAGCTTGTTGGCTAGCGGGGGCTGGGAAGATACGCAGTATTTT. Amino acid sequence: CASSLLASGGWEDTQYF.

The rearrangement joins TRBV6-5 to TRBJ2-2; D is unclear. Germline CDR1 is MNHEY and CDR2 is SVGAGI. The V and J ends lost 6 bases and 7 bases respectively, with 12 bases between them. The CDR3 sequence is 13 residues long. The CDR3 nucleotides are TGTGCCAGCAGCTTCACCGTAGGCGGGGAGCTGTTTTTT. Protein sequence: CASSFTVGGELFF.

The chain links TRBV11-2 to TRBJ1-2; 7 positions agree with TRBD1. This CDR3 has 16 residues. V shed 5 bases, J shed 3 bases, and the junction held 12 bases outside the gene matches. Germline loops: CDR1 SGHAT, CDR2 FQNNGV. The CDR3 bases are TGTGCCAGCAGCCGCCGCACAGGGGAGGGCTACTATGGCTACACCTTC. It is translated as CASSRRTGEGYYGYTF.

This clone has a single count. The V and J genes are TRBV2 and TRBJ2-1; D is perhaps TRBD2 (5 bases). The CDR3 spans 13 residues. CDR1 is SNHLY and CDR2 is FYNNEI in the germline V gene. V was trimmed by 6 bases and J by 5 bases, leaving 11 bases between them. This CDR3 reads CASREELHNEQFF. As DNA, the CDR3 is TGTGCCAGCAGGGAGGAGTTGCACAATGAGCAGTTCTTC.

The chain joins TRBV12-3 or TRBV12-4 to TRBJ2-7; 9 bases fit TRBD1. This CDR3 comprises 13 residues. Unmatched junction bases numbered 1, after V lost 4 bases and J lost 3 bases. The CDR3 nucleotides read TGTGCCAGCAGTTGGGGACAGGGCTACGAGCAGTACTTC. Its translation: CASSWGQGYEQYF.

V usage is TRBV5-1 and J usage is TRBJ1-2; TRBD1 agrees at 7 bases. CDR3 size: 14 residues. The germline gives CDR1 SGHRS, CDR2 YFSETQ. The V gene end was trimmed by 0 bases and the J gene end by 8 bases; junction bases not matched to a gene: 7. As DNA, the CDR3 is TGCGCCAGCAGCTTGGAGGGGGCTCTAAGAGGCTACACCTTC. This encodes CASSLEGALRGYTF.

V gene TRBV2 combines with J gene TRBJ2-3; 13 bases align to TRBD2. Trimming took 6 bases from V and 6 from J; bases not matched to a gene: 6. The germline gives CDR1 SNHLY, CDR2 FYNNEI. The CDR3 length is 15 residues. The CDR3 bases are TGTGCCAGCAGGGGACTAGCGGGGACCTTGGATACGCAGTATTTT. Residues: CASRGLAGTLDTQYF.